Sequencing of this T cell receptor beta chain was carried out in a study of shared clonotypes between healthy human individuals. Study outcomes and limitations: Sequencing depth was predicted to influence how clonotypes are shared among donors.

At a deep level, the assay was run. The repertoire was sequenced with immunoSEQ multiplex PCR; TCRdb's copy has only in-frame clones and lacks some. In the table there are 2 million to 2.5 million clones, roughly 90% of which are singletons. Notes on this clone: Its antigen is as yet unknown.

Sequenced material: naive CD4+ T cells from PBMCs. The subset was: CD45RA+ positively selected. The receptor comes from a man aged 18 to 30 in good health. Some clones in this sample may be carry-over from other donors' samples.

CDR3 in amino acids: CASSPRGIDNEQFF. For the CDR3, the DNA is TGTGCCAGCTCACCCCGCGGTATTGACAATGAGCAGTTCTTC. V usage is TRBV18 and J usage is TRBJ2-1; D is ambiguous. The CDR3 is 14 amino acids. Germline CDR1 is KGHSH and CDR2 is LQKENI. V lost 3 bases, J lost 5 bases, and 11 bases lay in between.